These T cell receptor beta chains were read from a single sample in a study of T cell clones after liver transplantation. The protocol was immunoSEQ multiplex PCR, while the TCRdb copy is restricted to in-frame clones and leaves out a portion. The sample carries more than 65,000 clones, about 88% recorded once. Sample: CD4+ T cells from blood, taken before liver transplant. The source is a human donor who received a liver transplant. Each CDR3 is given with its conserved first and last residue. The order of the fields is D gene, J gene, clone size, V gene, CDR3 protein, CDR3 DNA. A D gene is named only where the DNA matches it firmly. Size values are once, few and many counts, or a class for expanded clones, and some rows have none.

d_gene: NA
j_gene: TRBJ2-6
abundance: NA
v_gene: TRBV19
CDR3aa: CASSKWLQGKSGANVLTF
CDR3nt: TGTGCCAGTAGTAAATGGTTGCAGGGGAAATCTGGGGCCAACGTCCTGACTTTC

d_gene: TRBD1
j_gene: TRBJ2-2
abundance: NA
v_gene: TRBV19
CDR3aa: CASRDRPMNTGELFF
CDR3nt: TGTGCCAGTAGGGACAGGCCCATGAACACCGGGGAGCTGTTTTTT

d_gene: TRBD2
j_gene: TRBJ2-3
abundance: NA
v_gene: TRBV5-1
CDR3aa: CASSLSGGSGADTQYF
CDR3nt: TGCGCCAGCAGCTTGTCGGGGGGTAGCGGCGCAGATACGCAGTATTTT

d_gene: NA
j_gene: TRBJ1-3
abundance: NA
v_gene: TRBV9
CDR3aa: CASSAGVLGNTIYF
CDR3nt: TGTGCCAGCAGCGCAGGGGTTCTCGGAAACACCATATATTTT

d_gene: NA
j_gene: TRBJ2-5
abundance: NA
v_gene: TRBV18
CDR3aa: CASSPLADKIQETQYF
CDR3nt: TGTGCCAGCTCACCATTGGCCGACAAAATACAAGAGACCCAGTACTTC

d_gene: NA
j_gene: TRBJ1-1
abundance: NA
v_gene: TRBV28
CDR3aa: CAITGFGGGGTEAFF
CDR3nt: TGTGCCATCACCGGTTTCGGGGGGGGTGGCACTGAAGCTTTCTTT

d_gene: NA
j_gene: TRBJ1-1
abundance: NA
v_gene: TRBV6-1
CDR3aa: CASRGPGENTEAFF
CDR3nt: TGTGCCAGCAGGGGACCAGGGGAGAACACTGAAGCTTTCTTT

d_gene: NA
j_gene: TRBJ2-7
abundance: NA
v_gene: TRBV29-1
CDR3aa: CSVGGGAGKGEQYF
CDR3nt: TGCAGCGTTGGAGGGGGGGCAGGGAAAGGCGAGCAGTACTTC

d_gene: NA
j_gene: TRBJ2-3
abundance: NA
v_gene: TRBV19
CDR3aa: CAIGVTGNPDTQYF
CDR3nt: TGTGCCATCGGAGTTACAGGGAACCCAGATACGCAGTATTTT

d_gene: TRBD2
j_gene: TRBJ2-1
abundance: NA
v_gene: TRBV4-2
CDR3aa: CASSLQTSGNNEQFF
CDR3nt: TGTGCCAGCAGCCTTCAAACTAGCGGCAACAATGAGCAGTTCTTC

d_gene: TRBD2
j_gene: TRBJ2-1
abundance: NA
v_gene: TRBV4-3
CDR3aa: CASSQEGLAGLGNEQFF
CDR3nt: TGCGCCAGCAGCCAAGAGGGACTAGCGGGGTTGGGTAATGAGCAGTTCTTC

d_gene: TRBD1
j_gene: TRBJ1-5
abundance: NA
v_gene: TRBV5-4
CDR3aa: CASSLQVQGEISNQPQHF
CDR3nt: TGTGCCAGCAGCTTGCAGGTTCAGGGGGAGATTAGCAATCAGCCCCAGCATTTT

d_gene: TRBD1
j_gene: TRBJ2-7
abundance: NA
v_gene: TRBV19
CDR3aa: CASSARSQGGSYEQYF
CDR3nt: TGTGCCAGTAGTGCCCGCTCACAGGGGGGATCCTACGAGCAGTACTTC

d_gene: TRBD2
j_gene: TRBJ2-3
abundance: NA
v_gene: TRBV11-3
CDR3aa: CASSLVNPTSGRADTQYF
CDR3nt: TGTGCCAGCAGCTTAGTTAACCCGACTAGCGGAAGGGCAGATACGCAGTATTTT

d_gene: NA
j_gene: TRBJ1-3
abundance: NA
v_gene: TRBV2
CDR3aa: CASSEDESSSGNTIYF
CDR3nt: TGTGCCAGCAGTGAAGATGAGAGCAGCTCTGGAAACACCATATATTTT

d_gene: NA
j_gene: TRBJ2-7
abundance: NA
v_gene: TRBV5-4
CDR3aa: CASSLVQGGYEQYF
CDR3nt: TGTGCCAGCAGCTTGGTTCAGGGGGGGTACGAGCAGTACTTC

d_gene: NA
j_gene: TRBJ1-2
abundance: NA
v_gene: TRBV28
CDR3aa: CASQSTGLYYGYTF
CDR3nt: TGTGCCAGTCAAAGCACGGGGCTCTACTATGGCTACACCTTC

d_gene: TRBD1
j_gene: TRBJ1-1
abundance: NA
v_gene: TRBV7-2
CDR3aa: CASSLGAGGIEAFF
CDR3nt: TGTGCCAGCAGCTTAGGTGCAGGGGGGATTGAAGCTTTCTTT

d_gene: NA
j_gene: TRBJ2-5
abundance: NA
v_gene: TRBV27
CDR3aa: CASSPQRVGETQYF
CDR3nt: TGTGCCAGCAGTCCACAGCGGGTAGGGGAGACCCAGTACTTC

d_gene: NA
j_gene: TRBJ1-5
abundance: NA
v_gene: TRBV29-1
CDR3aa: CSASLGDNQPQHF
CDR3nt: TGCAGCGCTTCCCTCGGGGACAATCAGCCCCAGCATTTT

d_gene: NA
j_gene: TRBJ2-3
abundance: NA
v_gene: TRBV5-4
CDR3aa: CASSLERTQYF
CDR3nt: TGTGCCAGCAGCTTGGAGCGTACGCAGTATTTT

d_gene: NA
j_gene: TRBJ2-7
abundance: NA
v_gene: TRBV5-1
CDR3aa: CASSLIGVDHEQYF
CDR3nt: TGCGCCAGCAGCTTGATAGGGGTGGACCACGAGCAGTACTTC

d_gene: NA
j_gene: TRBJ2-3
abundance: NA
v_gene: TRBV7-9
CDR3aa: CASSLEGLSTDTQYF
CDR3nt: TGTGCCAGCAGCTTAGAGGGACTGAGCACAGATACGCAGTATTTT

d_gene: NA
j_gene: TRBJ1-1
abundance: NA
v_gene: TRBV19
CDR3aa: CASSPGTLNTEAFF
CDR3nt: TGTGCCAGTAGTCCCGGGACATTGAACACTGAAGCTTTCTTT

d_gene: NA
j_gene: TRBJ1-1
abundance: NA
v_gene: TRBV11-2
CDR3aa: CASSLKGSTEAFF
CDR3nt: TGTGCCAGCAGCTTAAAAGGGAGCACTGAAGCTTTCTTT

d_gene: TRBD1
j_gene: TRBJ2-7
abundance: NA
v_gene: TRBV19
CDR3aa: CASSGRRTGGNSREQYF
CDR3nt: TGTGCCAGTAGCGGGCGAAGGACAGGGGGCAATTCTCGGGAGCAGTACTTC

d_gene: NA
j_gene: TRBJ1-4
abundance: NA
v_gene: TRBV7-8
CDR3aa: CASSLGGVGEKPFF
CDR3nt: TGTGCCAGCAGCTTAGGAGGGGTTGGTGAAAAACCGTTTTTT

d_gene: NA
j_gene: TRBJ1-1
abundance: NA
v_gene: TRBV5-1
CDR3aa: CASSSLEGGTEAFF
CDR3nt: TGCGCCAGCAGCTCCCTTGAGGGCGGCACTGAAGCTTTCTTT

d_gene: TRBD2
j_gene: TRBJ2-5
abundance: once
v_gene: TRBV15
CDR3aa: CATSRGLADNQETQYF
CDR3nt: TGTGCCACCAGCCGGGGACTAGCGGACAACCAAGAGACCCAGTACTTC

d_gene: NA
j_gene: TRBJ2-7
abundance: NA
v_gene: TRBV14
CDR3aa: CASSQDWDEQYF
CDR3nt: TGTGCCAGCAGCCAAGACTGGGACGAGCAGTACTTC

d_gene: TRBD2
j_gene: TRBJ2-1
abundance: NA
v_gene: TRBV11-3
CDR3aa: CASKGAGYNEQFF
CDR3nt: TGTGCCAGCAAGGGAGCGGGATACAATGAGCAGTTCTTC

d_gene: TRBD2
j_gene: TRBJ2-1
abundance: NA
v_gene: TRBV7-6
CDR3aa: CASSLKAGEINEQFF
CDR3nt: TGTGCCAGCAGCTTGAAAGCGGGAGAGATCAATGAGCAGTTCTTC

d_gene: NA
j_gene: TRBJ2-7
abundance: NA
v_gene: TRBV5-1
CDR3aa: CASSLDGAVGGWSEQYF
CDR3nt: TGCGCCAGCAGCTTGGATGGGGCTGTCGGCGGATGGAGCGAGCAGTACTTC

d_gene: TRBD1
j_gene: TRBJ2-7
abundance: NA
v_gene: TRBV5-6
CDR3aa: CASSLARTGGIYEQYF
CDR3nt: TGTGCCAGCAGCTTGGCTCGGACAGGGGGGATTTACGAGCAGTACTTC

d_gene: NA
j_gene: TRBJ1-1
abundance: NA
v_gene: TRBV30
CDR3aa: CAWSVLGARAAFF
CDR3nt: TGTGCCTGGAGTGTACTAGGGGCCAGGGCAGCTTTCTTT

d_gene: NA
j_gene: TRBJ2-7
abundance: NA
v_gene: TRBV18
CDR3aa: CASSPGASSYEQYF
CDR3nt: TGTGCCAGCTCACCCGGTGCTAGCTCCTACGAGCAGTACTTC

d_gene: NA
j_gene: TRBJ2-5
abundance: NA
v_gene: TRBV15
CDR3aa: CATSRDAGRETQYF
CDR3nt: TGTGCCACCAGCAGAGATGCGGGAAGAGAGACCCAGTACTTC

d_gene: NA
j_gene: TRBJ2-1
abundance: once
v_gene: TRBV5-1
CDR3aa: CASSLDSGGYNEQFF
CDR3nt: TGCGCCAGCAGCCTGGACAGCGGCGGCTACAATGAGCAGTTCTTC

d_gene: NA
j_gene: TRBJ1-5
abundance: NA
v_gene: TRBV27
CDR3aa: CASWHRNQPQHF
CDR3nt: TGTGCCAGCTGGCATCGCAATCAGCCCCAGCATTTT